The T cell receptor beta chain described here comes from a study of Tregs in tolerant kidney transplant recipients. In the study overall: A roughly three-day belatacept mixed lymphocyte reaction, sometimes plus 5-day graft donor restimulation, preceded CD4+CD25+CD127- sorting. Findings and limits, study-wide: The small number of patients limits these findings pending further validation.

This clone was recorded a few times. As yet, its antigen is unknown. TCRdb's copy holds only in-frame clones and misses some; the assay was immunoSEQ multiplex PCR. The sample shows 15,000 to 20,000 clones, over 50% of them seen only once. The CDR3 has 18 amino acids. Germline assignment: CDR1 KGHSH and CDR2 LQKENI. V shed 2 bases, J shed 7 bases, and the junction held 18 bases outside the gene matches. The clonotype was recovered from a human donor in good health. The rearrangement uses TRBV18 and TRBJ2-7, with TRBD1 matching over 9 bases. What was sequenced was Tregs from blood cultured with allogeneic cells. In DNA, the CDR3 is TGTGCCAGCTCACCAGGGACAGGGTTAGATCTCGGACTGTGGGAGCAGTACTTC. It is translated as CASSPGTGLDLGLWEQYF.